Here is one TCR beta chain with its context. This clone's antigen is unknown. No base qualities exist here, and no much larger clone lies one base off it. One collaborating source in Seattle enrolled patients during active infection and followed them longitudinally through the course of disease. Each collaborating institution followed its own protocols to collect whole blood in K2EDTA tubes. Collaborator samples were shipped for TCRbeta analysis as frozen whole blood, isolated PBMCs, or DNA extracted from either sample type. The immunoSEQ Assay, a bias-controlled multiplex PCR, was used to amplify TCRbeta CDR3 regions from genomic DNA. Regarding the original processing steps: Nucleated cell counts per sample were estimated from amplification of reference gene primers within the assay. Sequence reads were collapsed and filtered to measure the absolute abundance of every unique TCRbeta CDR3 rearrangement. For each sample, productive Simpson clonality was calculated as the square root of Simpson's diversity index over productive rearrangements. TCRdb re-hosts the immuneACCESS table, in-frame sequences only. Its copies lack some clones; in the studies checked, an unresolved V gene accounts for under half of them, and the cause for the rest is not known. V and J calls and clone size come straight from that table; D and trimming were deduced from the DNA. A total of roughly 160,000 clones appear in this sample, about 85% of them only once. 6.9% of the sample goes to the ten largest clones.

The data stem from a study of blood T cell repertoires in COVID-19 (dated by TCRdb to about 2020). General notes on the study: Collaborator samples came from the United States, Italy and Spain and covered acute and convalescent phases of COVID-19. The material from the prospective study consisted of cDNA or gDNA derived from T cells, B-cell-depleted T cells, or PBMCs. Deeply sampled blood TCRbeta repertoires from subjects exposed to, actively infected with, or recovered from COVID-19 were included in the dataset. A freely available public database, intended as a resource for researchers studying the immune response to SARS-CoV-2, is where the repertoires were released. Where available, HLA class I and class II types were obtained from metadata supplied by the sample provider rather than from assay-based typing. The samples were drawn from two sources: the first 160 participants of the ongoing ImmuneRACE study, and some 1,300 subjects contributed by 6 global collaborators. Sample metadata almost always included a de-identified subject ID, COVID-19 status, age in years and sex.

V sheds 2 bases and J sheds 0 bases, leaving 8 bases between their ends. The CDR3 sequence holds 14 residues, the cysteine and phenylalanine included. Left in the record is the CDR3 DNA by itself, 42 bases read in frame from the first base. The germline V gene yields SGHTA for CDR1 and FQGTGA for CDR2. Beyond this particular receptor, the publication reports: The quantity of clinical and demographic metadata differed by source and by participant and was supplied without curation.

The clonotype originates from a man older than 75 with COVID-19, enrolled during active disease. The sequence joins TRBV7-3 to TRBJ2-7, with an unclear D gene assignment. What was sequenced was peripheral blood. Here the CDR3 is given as CASSLSDNSYEQYF. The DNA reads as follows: TGTGCCAGCAGCTTATCCGACAACTCCTACGAGCAGTACTTC. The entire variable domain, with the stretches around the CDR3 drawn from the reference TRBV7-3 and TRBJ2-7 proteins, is GAGVSQTPSNKVTEKGKYVELRCDPISGHTALYWYRQSLGQGPEFLIYFQGTGAADDSGLPNDRFFAVRPEGSVSTLKIQRTERGDSAVYLCASSLSDNSYEQYFGPGTRLTVT.